These 5 T cell receptor beta chains were all obtained from the same sample, sequenced in a study of T cell responses to AZD1222 COVID-19 vaccine. Method: immunoSEQ multiplex PCR; TCRdb's copy keeps in-frame clones and lacks some. The sample shows 95,000 to 150,000 clones, around 94% of them seen only once. Specimen: peripheral blood, collected on day 0 of AZD1222 vaccination. The receptor source for this set is an adult in good health.

The rearrangement uses TRBV6-5 and TRBJ1-1; no clear D gene. The ends were cut back, 6 bases at V and 6 bases at J, with 20 bases in the middle. CDR1 and CDR2 from the germline V gene are MNHEY and SVGAGI. The CDR3 totals 15 residues. CDR3 residues: CASSPGWGDKPEAFF. The CDR3 bases are TGTGCCAGCAGCCCGGGATGGGGAGACAAACCTGAAGCTTTCTTT.

The chain employs TRBV28 and TRBJ1-2; D is unresolved. Germline CDR1 MDHEN, CDR2 SYDVKM. The V and J ends lost 3 bases and 4 bases respectively, with 9 bases between them. The CDR3 runs 13 residues. The DNA of the CDR3 is TGTGCCAGCAGTTTGATGCGAGCCTATGGCTACACCTTC. It specifies CASSLMRAYGYTF.

The chain employs TRBV11-2 and TRBJ2-4; TRBD2 matches 8 bases. Losses at the gene ends were 1 base for V and 8 bases for J; bases not matched to a gene: 7. The germline gives CDR1 SGHAT, CDR2 FQNNGV. This CDR3 spans 15 amino acids. CDR3 coding DNA: TGTGCCAGCAGCTTAGCGACTGTCGGGGGGGACATTCAGTACTTC. This gives the protein CASSLATVGGDIQYF.

The chain has TRBV27 and TRBJ1-1, with D perhaps matching TRBD1 (5 bases). Trimming took 0 bases from V and 7 from J, leaving 12 bases between them. Per germline, CDR1 MNHEY and CDR2 SMNVEV (reference sequence). The CDR3 is made up of 14 amino acids. CDR3 bases: TGTGCCAGCAGTTTATCGGCAGGGCACGGTGAAGCTTTCTTT. Its translation is CASSLSAGHGEAFF.

V and J are TRBV28 and TRBJ2-1; D possibly corresponds to TRBD2 (5 bases). Germline CDR1 and CDR2: MDHEN and SYDVKM. The CDR3 runs to 15 residues. Trimming cost V 8 bases and J 6 bases, with 20 bases left between them. In DNA form, the CDR3 reads TGTGCCAGCGCCCGGGGTGGAGCCAACCCCAATGAGCAGTTCTTC. It translates to CASARGGANPNEQFF.